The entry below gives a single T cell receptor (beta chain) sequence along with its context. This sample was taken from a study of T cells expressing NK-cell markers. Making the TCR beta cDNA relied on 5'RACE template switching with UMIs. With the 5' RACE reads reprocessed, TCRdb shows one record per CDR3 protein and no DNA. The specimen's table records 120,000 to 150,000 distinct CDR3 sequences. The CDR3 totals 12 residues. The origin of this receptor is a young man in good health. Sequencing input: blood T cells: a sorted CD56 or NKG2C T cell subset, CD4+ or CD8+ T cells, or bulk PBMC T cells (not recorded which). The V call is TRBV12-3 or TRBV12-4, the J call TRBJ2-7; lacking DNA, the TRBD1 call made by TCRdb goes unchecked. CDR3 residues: CASSWTGIEQYF.